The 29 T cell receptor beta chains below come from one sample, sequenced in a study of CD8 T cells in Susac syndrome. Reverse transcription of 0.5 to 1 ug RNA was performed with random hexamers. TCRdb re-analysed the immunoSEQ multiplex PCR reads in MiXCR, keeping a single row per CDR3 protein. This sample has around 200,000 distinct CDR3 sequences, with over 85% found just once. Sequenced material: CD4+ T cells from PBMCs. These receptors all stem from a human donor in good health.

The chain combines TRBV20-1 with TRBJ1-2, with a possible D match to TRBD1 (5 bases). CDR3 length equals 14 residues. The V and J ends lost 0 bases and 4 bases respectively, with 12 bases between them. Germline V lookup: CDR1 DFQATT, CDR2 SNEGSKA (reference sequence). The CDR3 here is CSARDRVTGYGYTF. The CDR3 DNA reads TGCAGTGCTAGAGATCGTGTAACAGGCTATGGCTACACCTTC.

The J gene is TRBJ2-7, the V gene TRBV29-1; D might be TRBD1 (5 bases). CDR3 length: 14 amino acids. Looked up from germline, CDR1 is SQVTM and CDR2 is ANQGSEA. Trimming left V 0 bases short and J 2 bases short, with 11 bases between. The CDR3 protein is CSVEDLQGPYEQYV. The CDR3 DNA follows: TGCAGCGTTGAAGATCTCCAGGGTCCCTACGAGCAGTACGTC.

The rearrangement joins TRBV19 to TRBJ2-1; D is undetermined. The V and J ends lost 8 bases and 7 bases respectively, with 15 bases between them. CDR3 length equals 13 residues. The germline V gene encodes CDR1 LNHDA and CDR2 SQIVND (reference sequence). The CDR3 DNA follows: TGTGCCAGTGGTTCGGTCCCCCTAAATGAGCAGTTCTTC. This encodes CASGSVPLNEQFF. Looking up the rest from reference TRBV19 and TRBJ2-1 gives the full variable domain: DGGITQSPKYLFRKEGQNVTLSCEQNLNHDAMYWYRQDPGQGLRLIYYSQIVNDFQKGDIAEGYSVSREKKESFPLTVTSAQKNPTAFYLCASGSVPLNEQFFGPGTRLTVL.

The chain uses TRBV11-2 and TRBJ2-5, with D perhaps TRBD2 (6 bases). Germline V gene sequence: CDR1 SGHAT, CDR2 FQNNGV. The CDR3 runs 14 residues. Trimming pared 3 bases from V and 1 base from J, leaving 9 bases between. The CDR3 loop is CASSFRGFQETQYF. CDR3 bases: TGTGCCAGCAGCTTCCGGGGGTTCCAAGAGACCCAGTACTTC.

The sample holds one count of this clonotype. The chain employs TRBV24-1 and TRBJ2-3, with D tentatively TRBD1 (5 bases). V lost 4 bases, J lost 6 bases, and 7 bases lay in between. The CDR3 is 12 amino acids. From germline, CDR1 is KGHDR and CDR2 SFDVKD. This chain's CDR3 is CATSESGDTQYF. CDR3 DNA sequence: TGTGCCACCAGTGAATCAGGGGATACGCAGTATTTT.

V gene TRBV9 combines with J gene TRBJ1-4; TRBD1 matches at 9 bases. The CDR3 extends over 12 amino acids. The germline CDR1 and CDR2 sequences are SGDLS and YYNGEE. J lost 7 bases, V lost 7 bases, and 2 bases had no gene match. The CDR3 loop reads CASGTGSEKLFF. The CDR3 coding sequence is TGTGCCAGCGGGACAGGGTCTGAAAAACTGTTTTTT.

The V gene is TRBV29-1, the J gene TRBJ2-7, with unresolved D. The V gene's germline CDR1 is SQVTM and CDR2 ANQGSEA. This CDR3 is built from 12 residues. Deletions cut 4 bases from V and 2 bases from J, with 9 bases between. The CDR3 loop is CSVVAPTYEQYV. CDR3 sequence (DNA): TGCAGCGTTGTGGCACCGACCTACGAGCAGTACGTC.

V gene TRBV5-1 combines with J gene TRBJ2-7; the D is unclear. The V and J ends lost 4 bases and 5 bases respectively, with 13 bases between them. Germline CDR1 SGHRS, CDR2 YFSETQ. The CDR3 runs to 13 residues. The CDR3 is CASSEDGLNEQYV. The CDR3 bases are TGCGCCAGCAGCGAGGACGGATTAAACGAGCAGTACGTC.

The CDR3 DNA reads as TGTGCCAGCAGCCAAGATCAGAGCACAGATACGCAGTATTTT. Amino acids: CASSQDQSTDTQYF. The chain links TRBV3-1 to TRBJ2-3; D gene ambiguous. The germline CDR1 and CDR2 sequences are LGHDT and YNNKEL (reference sequence). The V end lost 0 bases, the J end lost 0 bases, and 4 bases lay between the germline ends. The CDR3 totals 14 residues.

CDR3 sequence reads: CASSRAVGGSTDTQYF. The CDR3 DNA reads TGTGCCAGCAGCCGCGCGGTGGGCGGTAGCACAGATACGCAGTATTTT. V gene TRBV7-9 combines with J gene TRBJ2-3; D is uncertain. The V gene lost 5 bases and the J gene lost 0 bases, with 15 bases spanning the gap. CDR1 SEHNR and CDR2 FQNEAQ come from the germline V gene (reference sequence). The CDR3 loop spans 16 amino acids.

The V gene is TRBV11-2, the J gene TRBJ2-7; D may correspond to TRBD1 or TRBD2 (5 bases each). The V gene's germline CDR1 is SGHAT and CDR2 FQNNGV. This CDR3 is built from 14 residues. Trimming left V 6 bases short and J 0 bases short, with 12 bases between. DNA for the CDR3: TGTGCCAGCAGTGAGGGACGGACCTCCTACGAGCAGTACGTC. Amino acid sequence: CASSEGRTSYEQYV.

DNA for the CDR3: TGTGCCAGCGGACCGGGGGCACGGCAGCCCCAGCATTTT. This gives the protein CASGPGARQPQHF. The chain couples TRBV2 to TRBJ1-5; D is possibly TRBD1 (6 bases). This CDR3 is built from 13 residues. V was pared by 8 bases and J by 7 bases, with 15 bases between. CDR1 and CDR2 (germline): SNHLY, FYNNEI.

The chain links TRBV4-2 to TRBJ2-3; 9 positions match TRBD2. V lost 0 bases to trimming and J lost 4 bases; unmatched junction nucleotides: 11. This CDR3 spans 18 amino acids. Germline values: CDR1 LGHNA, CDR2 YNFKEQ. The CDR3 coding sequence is TGTGCCAGCAGCCAAGAGGACGGACTAGCGTTAGTCCCAGATACGCAGTATTTT. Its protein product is CASSQEDGLALVPDTQYF.

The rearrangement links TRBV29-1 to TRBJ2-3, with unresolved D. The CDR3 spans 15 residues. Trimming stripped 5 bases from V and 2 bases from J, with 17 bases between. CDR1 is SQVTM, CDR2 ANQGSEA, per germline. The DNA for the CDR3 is TGCAGCGTTTTTGAAGGGTGGCAGAACACAGATACGCAGTATTTT. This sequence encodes CSVFEGWQNTDTQYF.

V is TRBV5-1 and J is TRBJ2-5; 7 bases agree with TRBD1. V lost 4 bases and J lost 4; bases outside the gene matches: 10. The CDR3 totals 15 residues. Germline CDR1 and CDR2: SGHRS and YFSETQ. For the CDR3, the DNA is TGCGCCAGCAGCACGTTTCAGGGGGTTGGAGAGACCCAGTACTTC. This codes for CASSTFQGVGETQYF.

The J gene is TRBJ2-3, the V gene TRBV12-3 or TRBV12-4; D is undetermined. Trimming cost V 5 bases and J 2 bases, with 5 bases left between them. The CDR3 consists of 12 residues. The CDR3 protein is CASSSITDTQYF. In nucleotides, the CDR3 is TGTGCCAGCAGTAGTATCACAGATACGCAGTATTTT.

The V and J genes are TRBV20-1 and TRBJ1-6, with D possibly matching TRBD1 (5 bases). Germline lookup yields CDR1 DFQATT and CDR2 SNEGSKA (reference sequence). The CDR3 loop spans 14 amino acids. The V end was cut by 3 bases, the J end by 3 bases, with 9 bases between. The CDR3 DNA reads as TGCAGTGCTAGGATTCAGGGCTATAATTCACCCCTCCACTTT. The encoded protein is CSARIQGYNSPLHF.

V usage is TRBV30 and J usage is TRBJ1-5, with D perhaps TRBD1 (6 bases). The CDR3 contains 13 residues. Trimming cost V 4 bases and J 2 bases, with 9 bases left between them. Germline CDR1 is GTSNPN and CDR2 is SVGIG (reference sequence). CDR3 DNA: TGTGCCTGGAATGCAGGGGGCAATCAGCCCCAGCATTTT. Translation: CAWNAGGNQPQHF.

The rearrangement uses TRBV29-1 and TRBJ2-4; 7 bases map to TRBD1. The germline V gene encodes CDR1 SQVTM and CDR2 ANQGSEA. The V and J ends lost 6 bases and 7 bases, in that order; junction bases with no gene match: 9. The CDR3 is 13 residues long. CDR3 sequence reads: CSVNRQGSNIQYF. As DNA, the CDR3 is TGCAGCGTCAACCGACAGGGATCGAACATTCAGTACTTC.

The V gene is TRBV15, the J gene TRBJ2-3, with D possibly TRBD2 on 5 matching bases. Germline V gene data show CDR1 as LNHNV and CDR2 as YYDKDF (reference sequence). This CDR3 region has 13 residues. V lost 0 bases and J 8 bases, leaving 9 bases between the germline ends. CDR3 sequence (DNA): TGTGCCACCAGCAGAGAACGAGAGGGTACGCAGTATTTT. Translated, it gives CATSREREGTQYF.

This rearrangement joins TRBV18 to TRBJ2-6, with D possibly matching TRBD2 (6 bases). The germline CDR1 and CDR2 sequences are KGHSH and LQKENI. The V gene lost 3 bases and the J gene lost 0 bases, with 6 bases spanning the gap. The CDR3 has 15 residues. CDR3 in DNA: TGTGCCAGCTCACCCGGGAGCTCTGGGGCCAACGTCCTGACTTTC. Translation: CASSPGSSGANVLTF.

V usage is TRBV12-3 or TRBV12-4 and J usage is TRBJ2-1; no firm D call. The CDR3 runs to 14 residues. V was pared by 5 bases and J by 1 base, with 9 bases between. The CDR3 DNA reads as TGTGCCAGCAGTCCGAGCAGGTCCTACAATGAGCAGTTCTTC. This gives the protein CASSPSRSYNEQFF.

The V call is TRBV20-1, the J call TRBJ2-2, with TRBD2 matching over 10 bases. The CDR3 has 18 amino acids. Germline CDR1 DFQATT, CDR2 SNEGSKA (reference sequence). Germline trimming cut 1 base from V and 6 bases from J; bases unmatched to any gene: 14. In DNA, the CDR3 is TGCAGTGCTAGAGGACCTAGCGGGAGTTTGAGTGGCCCCGGGGAGCTGTTTTTT. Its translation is CSARGPSGSLSGPGELFF.

CDR3 amino acids: CASRTTSGFGFF. CDR3 nucleotide sequence: TGTGCCAGCAGAACGACCTCAGGGTTTGGGTTCTTC. This rearrangement joins TRBV27 to TRBJ2-1, with D perhaps matching TRBD1 (5 bases). This CDR3 has 12 amino acids. Trimming stripped 6 bases from V and 15 bases from J, with 18 bases between. CDR1 is MNHEY and CDR2 is SMNVEV in the germline V gene (reference sequence).

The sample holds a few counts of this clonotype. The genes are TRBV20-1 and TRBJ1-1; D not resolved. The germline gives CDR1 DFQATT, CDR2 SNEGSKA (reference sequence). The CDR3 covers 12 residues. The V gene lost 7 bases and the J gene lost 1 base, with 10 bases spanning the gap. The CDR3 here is CSVLPGNTEAFF. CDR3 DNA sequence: TGCAGTGTCCTTCCGGGGAACACTGAAGCTTTCTTT.

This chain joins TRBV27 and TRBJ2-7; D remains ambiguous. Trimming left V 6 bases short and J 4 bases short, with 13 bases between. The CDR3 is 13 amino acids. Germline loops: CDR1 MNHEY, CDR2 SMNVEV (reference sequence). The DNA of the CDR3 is TGTGCCAGCAGGCCTCCGGGTTGGTACGAGCAGTACGTC. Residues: CASRPPGWYEQYV.

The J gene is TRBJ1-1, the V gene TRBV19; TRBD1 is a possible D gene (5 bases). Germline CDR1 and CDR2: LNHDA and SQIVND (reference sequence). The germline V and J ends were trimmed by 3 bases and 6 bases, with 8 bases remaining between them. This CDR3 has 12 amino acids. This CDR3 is CASSMPGAEAFF. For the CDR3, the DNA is TGTGCCAGTAGTATGCCGGGGGCTGAAGCTTTCTTT.

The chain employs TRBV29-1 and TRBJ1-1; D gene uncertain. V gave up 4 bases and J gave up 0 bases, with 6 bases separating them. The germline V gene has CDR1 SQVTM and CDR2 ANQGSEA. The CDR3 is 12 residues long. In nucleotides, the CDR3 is TGCAGCGTTGGCGTCATGAACACTGAAGCTTTCTTT. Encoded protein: CSVGVMNTEAFF.

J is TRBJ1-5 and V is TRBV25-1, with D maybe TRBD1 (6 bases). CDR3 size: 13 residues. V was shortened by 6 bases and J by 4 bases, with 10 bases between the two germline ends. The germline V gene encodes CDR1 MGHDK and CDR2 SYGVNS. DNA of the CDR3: TGTGCCAGCAGACAGGGCCGAAATCAGCCCCAGCATTTT. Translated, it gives CASRQGRNQPQHF.